This TCR beta chain was observed in a study of neurological immune-mediated disorders (dated by TCRdb to the late 2010s). Describing the broader study: Peripheral blood TCR-beta repertoires from patients with HTLV-I-associated myelopathy (HAM/TSP), patients with multiple sclerosis, and healthy controls were compared in the study using UMI-based sequencing. The 106 TCR-beta libraries covered PBMC samples along with longitudinal samples, technical triplicates, and paired sorted CD4+ and CD8+ T-cell subsets. Technical triplicate libraries were sequenced so that the variability in frequency of each individual clone could be precisely calculated. The cohort was made up of 68 subjects, consisting of around 14 HAM/TSP patients, around 35 multiple sclerosis patients and 20 healthy controls.

Looking up the germline V gene yields CDR1 MGHDK and CDR2 SYGVNS. The CDR3 covers 14 residues, taking in both the cysteine and the phenylalanine. Of the read, only the CDR3 DNA is kept; its 42 bases are in frame from base 1. cDNA synthesis used template-switch 5'RACE with a primer carrying a 10-nucleotide random unique molecular identifier tagging each TCR transcript. Each sequencing run produced over 170 million TCR-beta sequences covering 15-18 subjects. Total RNA was extracted with the RNeasy kit. The KAPA Real-time Library Amplification kit was used to amplify TCR-beta VDJ regions with primers targeting the TCR constant region and the 5'RACE anchor. Sample indexes and Illumina adaptors were added in a first PCR, and a second PCR then increased library yield. The roughly 650 bp TCR product was size-selected on a 2% E-gel SizeSelection system after Ampure bead purification. Before pooling, library quality was assessed on a Bioanalyzer, concentration was determined with Qubit, and library quantification was performed with the Kapa Library Quantification kit. Paired-end 2 x 150 bp sequencing of the libraries was performed on an Illumina HiSeq 2500. To increase sequence diversity, roughly 24-31% phiX was spiked into each library pool. In the authors' own workflow: The UMI-based MiGEC pipeline processed quality-filtered reads and removed over 75% of raw TCR sequences during error correction. IMGT germline references were used for alignment of VDJ genes, and clonotypes were defined by a unique CDR3 amino acid sequence together with V-J genes. Clonal expansion, Shannon diversity, and CDR3 relatedness (CalcPairwiseDistances, ClusterSamples) were evaluated with VDJtools, and phylogenetic trees were built with CLCbio workbench. Clones with at least 8 unique UMIs were defined as expanded, with this threshold being based on coefficient-of-variation modelling across technical triplicates. Using fastp trimming at Q25 and MiXCR clonotype assembly, TCRdb reanalyzed the public sequencing data and kept in-frame beta chains. A single entry per CDR3 protein holds the most common genes and DNA from its merged rows. These V and J calls originate from TCRdb's pipeline instead of the authors' own analysis. A total of 40,000 or so distinct CDR3 sequences appear in this sample, more than 9.5% of them only once. The top ten hold around 3.9% of the sample.

The study at large found these results: Expanded clones from different subjects shared no identical CDR3 amino acid sequences, which suggests that TCR-beta repertoires were private in all groups. TCR clonal expansion was greatest in HAM/TSP patients and smallest in MS patients, who ranked below even healthy controls.

The sample's time point label, in plain terms: technical triplicate 1. For unsorted PBMC libraries, 2 million PBMCs were used after storage in RNAlater at -80 degrees C until RNA extraction. Peripheral blood was subjected to Ficoll-Hypaque density gradient centrifugation to isolate PBMCs, which were then cryopreserved in liquid nitrogen. Details on this clonotype: Its antigen remains unidentified. The junction departs from the called germline gene at one end, perhaps through a read error.

The rearrangement combines TRBV25-1 with TRBJ1-4; the D segment cannot be called with confidence. The TCR originated in a man in his 60s with HTLV-1-associated myelopathy (HAM/TSP). Sequenced sample: PBMCs. The sequenced DNA is TGTACCAGCAGTGAATGGGGTGTGGACGAAAAACTGTTTTTT. Its coded protein is CTSSEWGVDEKLFF.